This is a list of T cell receptor beta chains from one sample in a study of cytomegalovirus exposure and HLA in healthy donors. Assay used: immunoSEQ multiplex PCR; TCRdb lists only in-frame clones, some missing. This table has about 160,000 clones, 80% to 90% appearing once. The sequenced sample was PBMCs. The receptor set was obtained from a male donor in good health and CMV-seronegative. Each CDR3 is given with its conserved first and last residue. Each record gives: J gene, D gene, V gene, clone size, CDR3 protein, CDR3 DNA. D genes are given only for firm matches. Expanded clones are given a class, and other clones once, few, many or no size at all.

>TRBJ1-4|.|TRBV5-4|once
CASSFHRGNEKLFF
TGTGCCAGCAGCTTCCACCGCGGTAATGAAAAACTGTTTTTT
>TRBJ2-2|.|TRBV9|few
CASSAIEDTGELFF
TGTGCCAGCAGCGCAATCGAGGACACCGGGGAGCTGTTTTTT
>TRBJ2-5|.|TRBV4-3|.
CASSQGGGGQETQYF
TGCGCCAGCAGCCAAGGGGGGGGCGGGCAAGAGACCCAGTACTTC
>TRBJ2-7|TRBD1|TRBV28|.
CASSRTGAGEQYF
TGTGCCAGCAGTCGTACAGGGGCCGGGGAGCAGTACTTC
>TRBJ2-7|TRBD1|TRBV19|.
CASSPRTGYEQYF
TGTGCCAGTAGTCCCAGGACAGGCTACGAGCAGTACTTC
>TRBJ2-3|.|TRBV6-5|.
CASSYYFAGDTQYF
TGTGCCAGCAGTTACTACTTCGCGGGGGATACGCAGTATTTT
>TRBJ2-7|TRBD1|TRBV11-2|few
CASSDGGQGGVYEQYF
TGTGCCAGCAGCGACGGGGGACAGGGAGGTGTCTACGAGCAGTACTTC
>TRBJ2-3|TRBD2|TRBV5-4|.
CASSRSAGGRVTDTQYF
TGTGCCAGCAGCCGCTCAGCGGGGGGGCGGGTCACAGATACGCAGTATTTT
>TRBJ1-1|TRBD1|TRBV11-1|once
CASSFGQGLGYTEAFF
TGTGCCAGCAGCTTCGGACAGGGTTTGGGGTACACTGAAGCTTTCTTT
>TRBJ1-3|.|TRBV7-9|.
CASSFQNTIYF
TGTGCCAGCAGCTTCCAAAACACCATATATTTT
>TRBJ1-4|TRBD1|TRBV6-1|few
CASSVDRDEKLFF
TGTGCCAGCAGTGTCGACAGGGATGAAAAACTGTTTTTT
>TRBJ1-3|.|TRBV5-1|.
CASSLGTDQAGNTIYF
TGCGCCAGCAGCTTGGGGACAGATCAGGCTGGAAACACCATATATTTT
>TRBJ2-5|TRBD2|TRBV5-4|.
CASSPPRAGGLETQYF
TGTGCCAGCAGCCCGCCCCGGGCGGGAGGGTTAGAGACCCAGTACTTC
>TRBJ1-1|.|TRBV7-9|.
CSSSSAGTEAFF
TGTTCCAGCAGCTCCGCCGGGACAGAAGCTTTCTTT
>TRBJ2-1|.|TRBV2|.
CASSESLGSSSYNEQFF
TGTGCCAGCAGTGAGTCCCTAGGTTCAAGCTCCTACAATGAGCAGTTCTTC
>TRBJ1-2|TRBD1|TRBV7-3|.
CASSPDRGLGYTF
TGTGCCAGCAGCCCCGACAGGGGGCTCGGCTACACCTTC
>TRBJ1-2|TRBD1|TRBV29-1|once
CSVEEQGIGYGYTF
TGCAGCGTTGAAGAACAGGGGATCGGCTATGGCTACACCTTC
>TRBJ2-1|.|TRBV4-1|.
CASSQRLSSYNEQFF
TGCGCCAGCAGCCAAAGACTGAGCTCCTACAATGAGCAGTTCTTC
>TRBJ2-5|TRBD1|TRBV5-6|.
CASSWPGQEETQYF
TGTGCCAGCAGCTGGCCGGGACAGGAAGAGACCCAGTACTTC
>TRBJ2-7|.|TRBV28|.
CASFTGDSYEQYF
TGTGCCAGCTTCACGGGGGACTCCTACGAGCAGTACTTC
>TRBJ2-3|TRBD2|TRBV7-9|once
CASSLFFSGGADTDTQYF
TGTGCCAGCAGCTTATTTTTTAGCGGGGGGGCCGATACAGATACGCAGTATTTT
>TRBJ1-2|.|TRBV10-1|.
CASSEGGAYGYTF
TGCGCCAGCAGTGAGGGGGGGGCTTATGGCTACACCTTC
>TRBJ2-5|TRBD2|TRBV5-1|.
CASSSWTSGGRGETQYF
TGCGCCAGCAGCTCCTGGACTAGCGGGGGGCGGGGGGAGACCCAGTACTTC
>TRBJ2-7|.|TRBV10-3|few
CAIRGRLSYEQYF
TGTGCCATCAGGGGGCGGCTCTCCTACGAGCAGTACTTC
>TRBJ2-7|.|TRBV7-2|.
CASSLATGGASAFYEQYF
TGTGCCAGCAGCTTAGCCACAGGGGGGGCGTCGGCCTTCTACGAGCAGTACTTC
>TRBJ2-1|.|TRBV6-4|.
CATRRATNNEQFF
TGTGCCACCCGGAGAGCGACCAACAATGAGCAGTTCTTC
>TRBJ2-1|TRBD2|TRBV30|.
CAWSKGTSGLPSSYNEQFF
TGTGCCTGGAGTAAGGGGACTAGCGGACTTCCGAGCTCCTACAATGAGCAGTTCTTC
>TRBJ1-5|.|TRBV19|.
CASSIRPQGSGQPQHF
TGTGCCAGTAGTATACGCCCCCAGGGGTCTGGGCAGCCCCAGCATTTT
>TRBJ1-1|.|TRBV10-1|.
CASQGFGEAFF
TGCGCCAGTCAGGGTTTTGGTGAAGCTTTCTTT
>TRBJ2-5|TRBD2|TRBV19|.
CASSGRLAGVETQYF
TGTGCCAGTAGTGGACGACTAGCGGGAGTCGAGACCCAGTACTTC
>TRBJ1-6|.|TRBV25-1|.
CASSEQGWGNSPLHF
TGTGCCAGCAGTGAGCAGGGGTGGGGTAATTCACCCCTCCACTTT
>TRBJ2-7|.|TRBV28|.
CASAAPFLDEQYF
TGTGCCAGCGCCGCGCCGTTTCTCGACGAGCAGTACTTC
>TRBJ1-2|.|TRBV4-1|.
CASSQEGTGYGYTF
TGCGCCAGCAGCCAGGAAGGTACAGGCTATGGCTACACCTTC
>TRBJ2-4|.|TRBV11-2|.
CASSSRLAKNIQYF
TGTGCCAGCAGCTCGCGACTAGCCAAAAACATTCAGTACTTC
>TRBJ2-3|TRBD2|TRBV9|.
CASSVGSGSTDTQYF
TGTGCCAGCAGCGTAGGTAGCGGGAGCACAGATACGCAGTATTTT
>TRBJ1-5|.|TRBV5-6|few
CASSLSSGQHNQPQHF
TGTGCCAGCAGCTTGTCTAGTGGACAGCACAATCAGCCCCAGCATTTT
>TRBJ1-2|.|TRBV28|.
CASSLVQGGGGYPF
TGTGCCAGCAGTTTAGTCCAGGGAGGGGGGGGCTACCCCTTC
>TRBJ1-2|.|TRBV30|once
CAWSPPITGVGPGDYGYTF
TGTGCCTGGAGTCCCCCAATAACGGGGGTAGGGCCTGGGGACTATGGCTACACCTTC
>TRBJ2-7|TRBD2|TRBV13|.
CASSESGRFYEQYF
TGTGCCAGCAGCGAAAGCGGGAGGTTCTACGAGCAGTACTTC
>TRBJ1-2|TRBD1|TRBV19|.
CASSMGQGALNYGYTF
TGTGCCAGTAGTATGGGACAGGGGGCGCTTAACTATGGCTACACCTTC
>TRBJ2-2|.|TRBV28|.
CASMNTGELFF
TGTGCCAGTATGAACACCGGGGAGCTGTTTTTT
>TRBJ2-1|TRBD2|TRBV4-3|.
CASSQGPTSGRVFF
TGCGCCAGCAGCCAAGGCCCGACTAGCGGGAGGGTGTTCTTC
>TRBJ2-7|.|TRBV28|.
CASSLFGDMRGYEQYF
TGTGCCAGCAGTTTATTCGGGGACATGAGGGGCTACGAGCAGTACTTC
>TRBJ1-3|TRBD1|TRBV7-9|.
CASSPLTGVAGNTIYF
TGTGCCAGCAGCCCATTGACAGGGGTGGCCGGAAACACCATATATTTT
>TRBJ2-5|TRBD1|TRBV5-4|once
CASSGTGVSPQETQYF
TGTGCCAGCAGCGGAACAGGGGTGAGTCCACAAGAGACCCAGTACTTC
>TRBJ1-2|TRBD1|TRBV7-9|.
CASSLGVQGAPGYTF
TGTGCCAGCAGCTTAGGGGTACAGGGGGCGCCTGGCTACACCTTC
>TRBJ1-6|TRBD1|TRBV6-5|.
CASSFRQGVGNSPLHF
TGTGCCAGCAGTTTCCGACAGGGGGTCGGTAATTCACCCCTCCACTTT
>TRBJ2-7|.|TRBV11-2|.
CASSLEYTGSDEQYF
TGTGCCAGCAGCTTAGAATACACAGGGAGCGACGAGCAGTACTTC
>TRBJ2-3|.|TRBV29-1|.
CSVDPRTSTDTQYF
TGCAGCGTTGATCCCCGAACTAGCACAGATACGCAGTATTTT
>TRBJ2-1|.|TRBV5-6|.
CASSLSGEGQFF
TGTGCCAGCAGTTTATCAGGGGAAGGGCAGTTCTTC
>TRBJ2-6|TRBD1|TRBV19|.
CASSIGTGDLHSSGANVLTF
TGTGCCAGTAGTATTGGGACAGGGGATCTACACAGCTCTGGGGCCAACGTCCTGACTTTC
>TRBJ1-2|.|TRBV11-2|few
CASSLARDGYTF
TGTGCCAGCAGCTTAGCGCGGGATGGCTACACCTTC
>TRBJ1-1|TRBD1|TRBV7-3|once
CASSLFGQGQTEAFF
TGTGCCAGCAGCTTATTCGGACAGGGACAGACTGAAGCTTTCTTT
>TRBJ1-5|TRBD1|TRBV27|.
CASSSGVDRAGQPQHF
TGTGCCAGCAGTTCGGGGGTGGACAGGGCGGGTCAGCCCCAGCATTTT
>TRBJ2-2|.|TRBV5-6|.
CASSLFRLSNTGELFF
TGTGCCAGCAGCTTGTTCCGGTTATCGAACACCGGGGAGCTGTTTTTT
>TRBJ2-1|TRBD1|TRBV5-1|.
CASSWDSPLYNEQFF
TGCGCCAGCAGCTGGGACAGCCCTTTGTACAATGAGCAGTTCTTC
>TRBJ2-7|.|TRBV7-8|few
CASSHMTLATRNLYEQYF
TGTGCCAGCAGCCACATGACTCTAGCAACACGAAATCTCTACGAGCAGTACTTC